This T cell receptor beta chain originates from a study of beta chain features in type 1 diabetes. Overall study: Sorted cells examined across all samples numbered approximately 100 million.

Post-sort purity exceeded 98% for all sorted populations. Germline values: CDR1 KGHSH, CDR2 LQKENI. The CDR3 runs 15 residues. As every portion of the isolated RNA was reverse transcribed, the sequencing read expressed TCRB transcripts. Naive, central memory and regulatory T cell samples averaged about 3.3 million immunoSEQ reads each. The repertoire was sequenced with immunoSEQ multiplex PCR; TCRdb's copy has only in-frame clones and lacks some. This sample has under 250,000 clones, with 25% to 30% found just once. Whole-study results and caveats: Individuals with type 1 diabetes displayed fewer insertions and more deletions at VDJ junctions.

This clone has only a few counts. As yet, its antigen is unknown. The junction differs from germline at one of its ends, possibly a read error. The chain carries TRBV18 and TRBJ2-3; D is unclear. Sequencing was carried out using central memory CD4+ T cells from blood. This TCR was recovered from a young man in good health. CDR3 coding DNA: TGTGCCAGCTCACCACAAACTCGTGGTGCAGAGACGCAGTATTTT. It specifies CASSPQTRGAETQYF.